Following are 22 T cell receptor beta chains from one sample sequenced in a study of T cell responses to AZD1222 COVID-19 vaccine. Assay used: immunoSEQ multiplex PCR; TCRdb lists only in-frame clones, some missing. The sample consists of hundreds of thousands of clones, approximately 94% of them appearing once. The specimen comprised peripheral blood, sampled on day 0 of MenACWY control vaccination. The origin of the receptors is an adult in good health.

CDR3 bases: TGTGCCAGCAGCTCCGCTACGGGGGCAGATACGCAGTATTTT. Translating it yields CASSSATGADTQYF. V gene TRBV7-9 combines with J gene TRBJ2-3; maybe TRBD2 (6 bases). The CDR3 extends over 14 amino acids. Per the germline V gene, CDR1 is SEHNR and CDR2 is FQNEAQ (reference sequence). Between the trimmed V and J ends, which lost 4 bases and 4 bases, there was a span of 12 bases.

The V and J genes are TRBV9 and TRBJ2-5; 11 positions agree with TRBD2. Germline trimming cut 3 bases from V and 4 bases from J; bases unmatched to any gene: 5. This CDR3 spans 15 amino acids. Germline CDR1 SGDLS, CDR2 YYNGEE. The CDR3 DNA reads TGTGCCAGCAGCGGGGTAGCGGGGGGGCCAGAGACCCAGTACTTC. It specifies CASSGVAGGPETQYF.

CDR3 protein: CASSLGQGKQETQYF. CDR3 nucleotide sequence: TGTGCCAGCAGCCTCGGACAGGGGAAACAAGAGACCCAGTACTTC. The chain recombines TRBV11-2 with TRBJ2-5; 9 bases are shared with TRBD1. Germline values: CDR1 SGHAT, CDR2 FQNNGV. V was clipped by 5 bases and J by 2 bases; unmatched bases: 6. The CDR3 spans 15 residues.

The chain recombines TRBV9 with TRBJ2-7, with a tentative D call TRBD2 (6 bases). The ends were cut back, 0 bases at V and 0 bases at J, with 13 bases in the middle. This CDR3 has 16 residues. Germline CDR1 is SGDLS and CDR2 is YYNGEE. The CDR3 sequence is CASSVGVGGYSYEQYF. The CDR3, as DNA: TGTGCCAGCAGCGTAGGAGTCGGGGGTTACTCCTACGAGCAGTACTTC.

This chain joins TRBV7-8 and TRBJ1-1; perhaps TRBD1 as D (5 bases). V was shortened by 4 bases and J by 0 bases, with 15 bases between the two germline ends. Per germline, CDR1 SGHVS and CDR2 FQNEAQ. The CDR3 has 16 residues. The CDR3 sequence: CASSSVGANMNTEAFF. CDR3 nucleotides: TGTGCCAGCAGCTCGGTCGGGGCTAATATGAACACTGAAGCTTTCTTT.

The V call is TRBV9, the J call TRBJ1-1, with 10 bases fitting TRBD1. CDR3 length: 14 residues. J was trimmed by 10 bases and V by 4 bases; bases with no gene match: 10. The germline V gene encodes CDR1 SGDLS and CDR2 YYNGEE. The CDR3 DNA sequence: TGTGCCAGCAGCCCACGGACAGGGGGGGGTGTAGCTTTCTTT. Residues: CASSPRTGGGVAFF.

This rearrangement joins TRBV3-1 (or the pseudogene TRBV3-2) to TRBJ1-1; 8 bases are a match to TRBD1. V gave up 6 bases and J gave up 1 base; unmatched junction bases: 7. Germline V gene data show CDR1 as LGHDT and CDR2 as YNNKEL (reference sequence). The CDR3 has 15 residues. DNA of the CDR3: TGTGCCAGCAGGCCACGGGGGACAGGGAACACTGAAGCTTTCTTT. The encoded protein is CASRPRGTGNTEAFF.

This chain connects TRBV6-6 to TRBJ1-5, with TRBD1 matching over 7 bases. CDR1 is MNHNY, CDR2 SVGAGI, per germline (reference sequence). The CDR3 spans 20 residues. V shed 5 bases, J shed 1 base, and the junction held 20 bases outside the gene matches. The CDR3 bases are TGTGCCAGCAGTCACGCAGGGGGAAGGGAGCGGGCCTGGAGCAATCAGCCCCAGCATTTT. Translated, it gives CASSHAGGRERAWSNQPQHF.

The rearrangement joins TRBV30 to TRBJ1-5; D is perhaps TRBD1 (6 bases). V was pared by 1 base and J by 6 bases, with 13 bases between. Germline V gives CDR1 GTSNPN, CDR2 SVGIG (reference sequence). The CDR3 totals 14 residues. CDR3 bases: TGTGCCTGGAGTGGAAACGTCAGGGGTCAGCCCCAGCATTTT. The encoded protein is CAWSGNVRGQPQHF.

This chain connects TRBV6-2 or TRBV6-3 to TRBJ2-1, with 8 bases lining up with TRBD2. The CDR3 sequence is 15 residues long. CDR1 and CDR2 (germline): MNHEY, SVGEGT. Losses at the gene ends were 0 bases for V and 5 bases for J; bases not matched to a gene: 3. The CDR3 loop is CASSYSSGAHNEQFF. CDR3 nucleotides: TGTGCCAGCAGTTACTCTAGCGGGGCCCACAATGAGCAGTTCTTC.

A note on this clone: Other DNA sequences in this sample translate to the same CDR3. V and J are TRBV30 and TRBJ1-1, with D tentatively TRBD1 (6 bases). V was clipped by 0 bases and J by 4 bases, with 9 bases between them. The CDR3 has 13 amino acids. Germline V CDR1 and CDR2: GTSNPN, SVGIG (reference sequence). The CDR3: CAWSVQGRTEAFF. The CDR3 DNA is TGTGCCTGGAGTGTACAGGGTCGCACTGAAGCTTTCTTT.

The J gene is TRBJ2-7, the V gene TRBV5-6, with D hard to call. The CDR3 runs to 14 residues. CDR1 and CDR2 (germline): SGHDT, YYEEEE. Trimming took 5 bases from V and 4 from J, leaving 16 bases between them. The CDR3 here is CASRRTRFLYEQYF. The CDR3 region has the DNA TGTGCCAGCAGAAGGACCCGTTTCCTTTACGAGCAGTACTTC.

The J gene is TRBJ1-2, the V gene TRBV28; D is ambiguous. The germline V gene has CDR1 MDHEN and CDR2 SYDVKM. This CDR3 comprises 13 residues. V was pared by 10 bases and J by 8 bases, with 20 bases between. CDR3: CAILEGLSNGYTF. CDR3 bases: TGTGCCATCCTGGAAGGGCTAAGTAACGGCTACACCTTC.

The chain has TRBV6-5 and TRBJ1-4, with D perhaps matching TRBD1 (6 bases). Trimming shortened V by 2 bases and J by 5 bases, and 12 bases separated the two germline ends. Germline CDR1 reads MNHEY; CDR2 reads SVGAGI. The CDR3 length is 15 residues. The CDR3 sequence is CASSYVRTENEKLFF. CDR3 nucleotides: TGTGCCAGCAGTTACGTGCGGACAGAAAATGAAAAACTGTTTTTT.

This chain connects TRBV28 to TRBJ1-2; D might be TRBD1 (5 bases). The CDR3 length is 15 residues. Germline V gene lookup returns CDR1 MDHEN and CDR2 SYDVKM. V was cut by 3 bases and J by 2 bases, with 13 bases left in between. The CDR3 is CASSFGAGLNYGYTF. The DNA for the CDR3 is TGTGCCAGCAGTTTCGGGGCGGGGCTCAACTATGGCTACACCTTC.

The DNA for the CDR3 is TGTGCCATGACGACAGGTCTAGAAGAGACCCAGTACTTC. As protein: CAMTTGLEETQYF. The chain recombines TRBV5-4 with TRBJ2-5; D is possibly TRBD1 (6 bases). This CDR3 is 13 amino acids long. The germline V and J ends were trimmed by 9 bases and 3 bases, with 15 bases remaining between them. Germline V lookup: CDR1 SGHNT, CDR2 YYREEE (reference sequence). The complete variable domain, with remaining parts taken from reference TRBV5-4 and TRBJ2-5, reads ETGVTQSPTHLIKTRGQQVTLRCSSQSGHNTVSWYQQALGQGPQFIFQYYREEENGRGNFPPRFSGLQFPNYSSELNVNALELDDSALYLCAMTTGLEETQYFGPGTRLLVL.

The chain carries TRBV7-8 and TRBJ1-4; D is possibly TRBD1 (6 bases). V dropped 0 bases and J dropped 7 bases, with 15 bases sitting between them. Germline lookup yields CDR1 SGHVS and CDR2 FQNEAQ. The CDR3 has 16 residues. The CDR3 sequence is CASSLAGAGVREKLFF. The CDR3 DNA reads as TGTGCCAGCAGCTTAGCGGGGGCAGGGGTGCGTGAAAAACTGTTTTTT.

The chain joins TRBV5-5 to TRBJ1-5; D unresolved. CDR1 is SGHKS, CDR2 YYEKEE, per germline (reference sequence). V lost 3 bases to trimming and J lost 0 bases, with 10 bases between them. The CDR3 covers 15 residues. DNA of the CDR3: TGTGCCAGCAGCTCCGGGGTTTATAGCAATCAGCCCCAGCATTTT. This translates into CASSSGVYSNQPQHF.

The chain joins TRBV5-4 to TRBJ2-1; D may correspond to TRBD1 or TRBD2 (6 bases each). This CDR3 comprises 15 residues. Germline V lookup: CDR1 SGHNT, CDR2 YYREEE (reference sequence). V was pared by 0 bases and J by 7 bases, with 14 bases between. The CDR3 nucleotides read TGTGCCAGCAGCTTGGAGACGGGGGCTTGGAATGAGCAGTTCTTC. Residues: CASSLETGAWNEQFF. The full variable domain, in which reference TRBV5-4 and TRBJ2-1 provide the parts outside the CDR3, is ETGVTQSPTHLIKTRGQQVTLRCSSQSGHNTVSWYQQALGQGPQFIFQYYREEENGRGNFPPRFSGLQFPNYSSELNVNALELDDSALYLCASSLETGAWNEQFFGPGTRLTVL.

The chain carries TRBV12-3 or TRBV12-4 and TRBJ1-2, with 8 positions matching TRBD1. This CDR3 comprises 13 residues. Germline trimming cut 5 bases from V and 8 bases from J; bases unmatched to any gene: 7. DNA of the CDR3: TGTGCCAGCAGTGGGACAGGCGCAGGAGGCTACACCTTC. Its translation is CASSGTGAGGYTF.

The chain combines TRBV29-1 with TRBJ1-2; D is possibly TRBD1 (5 bases). The CDR3 runs 15 residues. With 2 bases removed from V and 4 bases from J, the gap between germline ends came to 17 bases. CDR1 is SQVTM, CDR2 ANQGSEA, per germline. DNA of the CDR3: TGCAGCGTTGAAACTTGGGGGAGTCTGGGCTATGGCTACACCTTC. Residues: CSVETWGSLGYGYTF. The full variable domain, with the rest looked up from reference TRBV29-1 and TRBJ1-2, is SAVISQKPSRDICQRGTSLTIQCQVDSQVTMMFWYRQQPGQSLTLIATANQGSEATYESGFVIDKFPISRPNLTFSTLTVSNMSPEDSSIYLCSVETWGSLGYGYTFGSGTRLTVV.

A remark on this clone: This same CDR3 is encoded by further DNA sequences in the sample. The rearrangement joins TRBV7-9 to TRBJ1-1; D may be TRBD1 (5 bases). This CDR3 has 13 amino acids. Deletions cut 5 bases from V and 1 base from J, with 8 bases between. CDR1 and CDR2 from the germline V gene are SEHNR and FQNEAQ (reference sequence). The CDR3 DNA reads as TGTGCCAGCAGCCGACAGAGGAACACTGAAGCTTTCTTT. Protein sequence: CASSRQRNTEAFF.